This paragraph covers one TCR beta chain sequence. This clone may be a read error of a much larger clone one base away. The CDR3 consists of 13 residues. CDR1 is SGHRS and CDR2 is YFSETQ in the germline V gene. The data stem from a study of blood T cells in healthy people across ages. Primed by a sample-barcoded 5' primer and a J-beta primer mix, a second PCR proceeded for 7 to 11 cycles. TCRdb re-derived calls from the 5' RACE reads in MiXCR, one entry per CDR3 protein. Of about 620,000 distinct CDR3 sequences listed, over 20% are singletons. The TCR was taken from a man between 65 and 85 years old in good health. The sequenced sample was blood. V is TRBV5-1 and J is TRBJ2-7, with a tentative D call TRBD2 (6 bases). The CDR3 reads CAGSLLRGYEQYF. In DNA form, the CDR3 reads TGCGCCGGCAGCTTGTTACGGGGGTACGAGCAGTACTTC.